These 3 T cell receptor beta chains were all obtained from the same sample, sequenced in a study of CD8 T cells in ankylosing spondylitis. Study-level results: About eight highly homologous variants made up a TCR beta motif that seemed to typify ankylosing spondylitis blood.

One entry per CDR3 protein, called by TCRdb with MiXCR from the 5' RACE reads. The table shows 450,000 or so distinct CDR3 sequences, with roughly 26% occurring only once. These receptors lack a known antigen. Sequenced: blood, either unsorted or a sorted T cell fraction (not recorded which). The receptor source for this set is a male donor with ankylosing spondylitis.

The CDR3 here is CASHDMMNTEAFF. The CDR3 DNA follows: TGTGCCAGCCATGACATGATGAACACTGAAGCTTTCTTT. The gene calls are TRBV3-1 and TRBJ1-1; D remains unclear. Germline loops: CDR1 LGHDT, CDR2 YNNKEL (reference sequence). The CDR3 contains 13 residues. Between the trimmed V and J ends, which lost 8 bases and 0 bases, there was a span of 10 bases.

The J gene is TRBJ2-7, the V gene TRBV20-1, with 8 bases fitting TRBD1. J gave up 5 bases and V 6 bases, and 6 bases lay outside the gene matches. The CDR3 spans 12 residues. CDR1 is DFQATT, CDR2 SNEGSKA, per germline (reference sequence). CDR3: CSARTGFNEQYV. Here the CDR3 DNA reads TGCAGTGCCAGGACAGGGTTTAACGAGCAGTACGTC.

The chain's CDR3 is CAWSVKGNQPQHF. The CDR3 DNA follows: TGTGCCTGGAGTGTAAAGGGAAATCAGCCCCAGCATTTT. The chain joins TRBV30 to TRBJ1-5; D gene unclear. V lost 0 bases, J lost 4 bases, and 7 bases lay in between. From germline, CDR1 is GTSNPN and CDR2 SVGIG (reference sequence). The CDR3 covers 13 residues.